A single sample gave rise to the 19 T cell receptor beta chains below, sequenced in a study of cytomegalovirus exposure and HLA in healthy donors. Generated by immunoSEQ multiplex PCR, the TCRdb table keeps only in-frame clones and is missing some. The table includes about 160,000 clones, approximately 86% detected once. The sequenced sample was PBMCs. The receptors derive from a young woman in good health and CMV-seronegative.

V usage is TRBV19 and J usage is TRBJ1-2; TRBD1 aligns across 10 bases. CDR1 is LNHDA and CDR2 is SQIVND in the germline V gene (reference sequence). Trimming cost V 6 bases and J 7 bases; bases outside gene matches: 5. The CDR3 runs 13 residues. CDR3 nucleotides: TGTGCCAGTAGATCGACAGGGGGCACTGGCTACACCTTC. This translates into CASRSTGGTGYTF. Based on the CDR3 plus reference TRBV19 and TRBJ1-2, the full variable domain is DGGITQSPKYLFRKEGQNVTLSCEQNLNHDAMYWYRQDPGQGLRLIYYSQIVNDFQKGDIAEGYSVSREKKESFPLTVTSAQKNPTAFYLCASRSTGGTGYTFGSGTRLTVV.

The chain combines TRBV4-3 with TRBJ2-1, with 10 positions matching TRBD2. CDR1 and CDR2 (germline): LGHNA, YSLEER. CDR3 length: 20 amino acids. V lost 4 bases and J lost 4; bases outside the gene matches: 19. The CDR3 sequence is CASSLSATSGKVGFYNEQFF. CDR3 in DNA: TGCGCCAGCAGCCTATCGGCCACTAGCGGGAAGGTGGGATTTTACAATGAGCAGTTCTTC.

The chain combines TRBV12-5 with TRBJ2-7, with D unresolved. The CDR3 has 14 amino acids. V lost 3 bases and J 0 bases, leaving 9 bases between the germline ends. Germline V gene data show CDR1 as LGHNT and CDR2 as FRNRAP. The CDR3 DNA follows: TGTGCTAGTGGTTTAGAGGAGAGCTCCTACGAGCAGTACTTC. It is translated as CASGLEESSYEQYF.

V is TRBV20-1 and J is TRBJ1-1; TRBD1 might be the D (6 bases). The ends were cut back, 0 bases at V and 10 bases at J, with 9 bases in the middle. The germline CDR1 and CDR2 sequences are DFQATT and SNEGSKA (reference sequence). This CDR3 is 11 amino acids long. The CDR3: CSAREGARAFF. The CDR3 nucleotides read TGCAGTGCTAGAGAGGGGGCTCGAGCTTTCTTT.

V is TRBV5-1 and J is TRBJ2-1; D perhaps matches TRBD1 (6 bases). The CDR3 sequence is 15 residues long. Per germline, CDR1 SGHRS and CDR2 YFSETQ. Trimming took 3 bases from V and 5 from J, leaving 15 bases between them. CDR3 in amino acids: CASSSIGRQDNEQFF. In DNA form, the CDR3 reads TGCGCCAGCAGCTCGATAGGTCGACAGGACAATGAGCAGTTCTTC.

The chain joins TRBV27 to TRBJ1-2, with D possibly being TRBD1 (5 bases). The CDR3 has 15 amino acids. V lost 3 bases, J lost 5 bases, and 16 bases lay in between. The V gene's germline CDR1 is MNHEY and CDR2 SMNVEV (reference sequence). The CDR3, as DNA: TGTGCCAGCAGTTTGCAAGGGGCCCTAGGGTATGGCTACACCTTC. As protein: CASSLQGALGYGYTF.

V gene TRBV21-1 combines with J gene TRBJ1-1; the table assigns TRBD1, which was not confirmed against the DNA. TRBV21-1 is labeled a pseudogene. The CDR3 sequence is 16 residues long. In nucleotides, the CDR3 is TGTGCCAGCAGCAAAGAACCCCCCCCAGGGATCACTGAAGCTTTCTTT. It encodes CASSKEPPPGITEAFF.

This clone was detected a few times. This chain uses TRBV7-2 with TRBJ2-2; 11 bases agree with TRBD2. J lost 6 bases, V lost 3 bases, and 12 bases had no gene match. CDR1 is SGHTA and CDR2 is FQGNSA in the germline V gene. The length of the CDR3 is 18 residues. Here the CDR3 reads CASSFVLLAGVSAGELFF. The CDR3 nucleotides are TGTGCCAGCAGCTTCGTCTTACTAGCGGGAGTTTCCGCCGGGGAGCTGTTTTTT.

The genes are TRBV5-6 and TRBJ1-2; D gene unclear. The CDR3 length is 12 residues. The V gene lost 6 bases and the J gene lost 8 bases, with 14 bases spanning the gap. The germline V gene encodes CDR1 SGHDT and CDR2 YYEEEE. This chain's CDR3 is CASTTGVRGYTF. CDR3 coding DNA: TGTGCCAGCACCACCGGGGTGCGGGGCTACACCTTC.

This clone is a singleton in its sample. The rearrangement links TRBV2 to TRBJ2-5; D might be TRBD2 (6 bases). The germline CDR1 and CDR2 sequences are SNHLY and FYNNEI. This CDR3 region has 13 residues. V dropped 6 bases and J dropped 5 bases, with 13 bases sitting between them. The CDR3: CASSNTLAETQYF. CDR3 nucleotide sequence: TGTGCCAGCAGCAATACTCTAGCGGAGACCCAGTACTTC.

This chain connects TRBV11-2 to TRBJ2-3, with 9 bases lining up with TRBD1. The CDR3 has 15 amino acids. Germline V CDR1 and CDR2: SGHAT, FQNNGV. V lost 3 bases to trimming and J lost 7 bases; unmatched junction nucleotides: 8. The DNA for the CDR3 is TGTGCCAGCAGCTTGCCGGGACAGGGTGATCATACGCAGTATTTT. It encodes CASSLPGQGDHTQYF.

The chain is built from TRBV5-1 and TRBJ1-1; the D is unclear. Germline CDR1 is SGHRS and CDR2 is YFSETQ. V dropped 3 bases and J dropped 3 bases, with 12 bases sitting between them. The CDR3 loop spans 14 amino acids. The CDR3 sequence is CASSSENGYTEAFF. The CDR3 coding sequence is TGCGCCAGCAGCTCGGAGAATGGCTACACTGAAGCTTTCTTT.

V usage is TRBV18 and J usage is TRBJ2-4; tentative D call: TRBD1 (6 bases). Looked up from germline, CDR1 is KGHSH and CDR2 is LQKENI. The CDR3 runs to 16 residues. V shed 0 bases and J shed 0 bases, with 9 bases lying between them. The CDR3 region is CASSPPGTIAKNIQYF. DNA of the CDR3: TGTGCCAGCTCACCACCGGGGACAATAGCCAAAAACATTCAGTACTTC.

This chain links TRBV4-3 with TRBJ1-5; possibly TRBD1 for D (6 bases). V was clipped by 0 bases and J by 7 bases, with 16 bases between them. Germline V gene lookup returns CDR1 LGHNA and CDR2 YSLEER. This CDR3 region has 16 residues. The CDR3 loop is CASSQDGGRSAQPQHF. The CDR3 bases are TGCGCCAGCAGCCAAGATGGGGGCAGGTCTGCCCAGCCCCAGCATTTT.

V usage is TRBV29-1 and J usage is TRBJ2-1; D is perhaps TRBD1 (6 bases). CDR1 SQVTM and CDR2 ANQGSEA come from the germline V gene. The CDR3 contains 13 residues. V was trimmed by 7 bases and J by 4 bases, leaving 14 bases between them. The CDR3 here is CSEDRSPYNEQFF. The CDR3 DNA reads as TGCAGCGAAGACAGGAGCCCTTACAATGAGCAGTTCTTC.

The V call is TRBV7-9, the J call TRBJ2-1, with a tentative D call TRBD2 (7 bases). Per the germline V gene, CDR1 is SEHNR and CDR2 is FQNEAQ (reference sequence). Deletions cut 5 bases from V and 5 bases from J, with 16 bases between. This CDR3 has 15 amino acids. The CDR3 is CASSLGLDRNNEQFF. In DNA, the CDR3 is TGTGCCAGCAGCCTCGGACTAGACAGGAACAATGAGCAGTTCTTC.

The chain is built from TRBV28 and TRBJ2-7; D perhaps matches TRBD1 (6 bases). The V gene's germline CDR1 is MDHEN and CDR2 SYDVKM. Trimming took off 4 bases at V and 0 bases at J, with 13 bases between the two ends. This CDR3 comprises 15 residues. The CDR3 protein is CASSSPTGSSYEQYF. In nucleotides, the CDR3 is TGTGCCAGCAGTTCCCCCACAGGGAGCTCCTACGAGCAGTACTTC.

This rearrangement joins TRBV6-4 to TRBJ2-3; no definite D call. The length of the CDR3 is 14 residues. V dropped 3 bases and J dropped 1 base, with 8 bases sitting between them. Germline values: CDR1 MRHNA, CDR2 SNTAGT. The CDR3 DNA sequence: TGTGCCAGCAGTGATAACTATGGCACAGATACGCAGTATTTT. Protein: CASSDNYGTDTQYF.

The rearrangement uses TRBV7-8 and TRBJ2-7; perhaps TRBD1 as D (5 bases). The V end was cut by 5 bases, the J end by 6 bases, with 20 bases between. This CDR3 has 15 residues. Germline lookup yields CDR1 SGHVS and CDR2 FQNEAQ. CDR3 in DNA: TGTGCCAGCAGCATAAGACTTTTAGGGGTCGGCGAGCAGTACTTC. This sequence encodes CASSIRLLGVGEQYF.